The T cell receptor beta chain described here comes from a study of shared clonotypes between healthy human individuals. Study conclusions and caveats: For sorted subsets, rarefaction showed incomplete sequencing despite large depth.

Sequencing was performed with immunoSEQ multiplex PCR; in TCRdb, only in-frame clones are kept and a portion is missing. This sample carries around 1,900,000 clones, 93% of them seen once, and the ten largest clones take more than 1.5%. V was shortened by 3 bases and J by 3 bases, with 9 bases between the two germline ends. The CDR3 covers 13 residues. Germline CDR1 reads MNHEY; CDR2 reads SMNVEV (reference sequence). For this clone: Antigen specificity is unknown. In the same sample, other DNA sequences code for this CDR3.

Naive CD8 isolation took CD45RO-negative cells positively selected for CCR7 and excluded terminally differentiated effector memory CD45RA+ cells. There were only Caucasian adults among the donors, and all lived in Nashville, Tennessee. The receptor's source is a man between 18 and 35 years old in good health. Some clones in this sample may be carry-over from other donors' samples. Sequencing used naive CD8+ T cells from PBMCs. This rearrangement joins TRBV27 to TRBJ2-7; D gene ambiguous. As DNA, the CDR3 is TGTGCCAGCAGTTTCGGGCTATACTACGAGCAGTACTTC. Encoded protein: CASSFGLYYEQYF.